A single sample gave rise to the 25 T cell receptor beta chains below, sequenced in a study of T cell responses to AZD1222 COVID-19 vaccine. Clones were sequenced by immunoSEQ multiplex PCR, and TCRdb holds only the in-frame ones, with some missing. The data contain around 120,000 clones, about 90% of them singletons. Source: peripheral blood, taken on day 0 of AZD1222 vaccination. The receptor source for this set is an adult in good health.

The chain uses TRBV6-2 or TRBV6-3 and TRBJ2-7, with D maybe TRBD2 (5 bases). This CDR3 is 13 amino acids long. CDR1 is MNHEY and CDR2 is SVGEGT in the germline V gene. Trimming took off 2 bases at V and 3 bases at J, with 8 bases between the two ends. CDR3 in amino acids: CASSYEGLYEQYF. For the CDR3, the DNA is TGTGCCAGCAGTTACGAGGGTCTCTACGAGCAGTACTTC.

The gene calls are TRBV7-9 and TRBJ1-1; TRBD1 might be the D (5 bases). Germline V gene lookup returns CDR1 SEHNR and CDR2 FQNEAQ (reference sequence). The CDR3 spans 12 residues. Trimming took off 4 bases at V and 8 bases at J, with 11 bases between the two ends. The CDR3 spells CASSWSRGEAFF. The CDR3 region has the DNA TGTGCCAGCAGCTGGTCTCGGGGGGAAGCTTTCTTT.

This sequence joins TRBV6-2 or TRBV6-3 and TRBJ1-2; no clear D. The CDR3 is made up of 12 amino acids. CDR1 and CDR2 from the germline V gene are MNHEY and SVGEGT. V lost 2 bases and J lost 2, with 3 bases in between. The CDR3 loop is CASSYENYGYTF. As DNA, the CDR3 is TGTGCCAGCAGTTACGAAAACTATGGCTACACCTTC.

V usage is TRBV24-1 and J usage is TRBJ1-2; D perhaps matches TRBD1 (6 bases). The germline V and J ends were trimmed by 1 base and 8 bases, with 7 bases remaining between them. The germline V gene encodes CDR1 KGHDR and CDR2 SFDVKD. This CDR3 has 12 residues. This chain's CDR3 is CATSDLGGGYTF. The CDR3 DNA reads TGTGCCACCAGTGATTTAGGGGGAGGCTACACCTTC.

The rearrangement joins TRBV4-1 to TRBJ2-2, with D possibly matching TRBD1 (5 bases). The CDR3 is 15 residues long. The germline CDR1 and CDR2 sequences are MGHRA and YSYEKL. V dropped 2 bases and J dropped 4 bases, with 11 bases sitting between them. This CDR3 reads CASSQFDRATGELFF. Written as DNA, the CDR3 is TGCGCCAGCAGCCAATTCGACAGAGCCACCGGGGAGCTGTTTTTT.

The genes are TRBV10-1 and TRBJ2-5, with D uncertain. This CDR3 contains 17 residues. V lost 1 base, J lost 2 bases, and 17 bases lay in between. The germline CDR1 and CDR2 sequences are WNHNN and SYGVQD (reference sequence). CDR3 in amino acids: CASSEWSVGGRQETQYF. The DNA for the CDR3 is TGCGCCAGCAGTGAGTGGTCGGTTGGCGGCCGGCAAGAGACCCAGTACTTC.

The genes are TRBV28 and TRBJ2-7; 7 bases match TRBD1. The CDR3 covers 15 residues. V lost 2 bases and J lost 1; bases outside the gene matches: 5. The germline V gene has CDR1 MDHEN and CDR2 SYDVKM. The CDR3 DNA reads TGTGCCAGCAGTTTACCGGGACAGAAATCCTACGAGCAGTACTTC. Its protein is CASSLPGQKSYEQYF.

The V gene is TRBV4-1, the J gene TRBJ1-6; D is undetermined. The germline CDR1 and CDR2 sequences are MGHRA and YSYEKL. The CDR3 is 14 amino acids. V lost 2 bases to trimming and J lost 14 bases, with 16 bases between them. This CDR3 is CASSQPNWDNALHF. The DNA of the CDR3 is TGCGCCAGCAGCCAACCGAACTGGGATAATGCCCTCCACTTT.

V gene TRBV27 combines with J gene TRBJ2-5, with TRBD2 identical over 14 bases. After removal of 6 bases from V and 3 bases from J, the junction contained 9 bases not matched to a gene. CDR1 is MNHEY and CDR2 is SMNVEV in the germline V gene (reference sequence). The CDR3 totals 17 residues. CDR3 protein: CASRAGTSGRGKETQYF. In nucleotides, the CDR3 is TGTGCCAGCAGGGCGGGGACTAGCGGGAGAGGAAAAGAGACCCAGTACTTC.

The CDR3 sequence: CASSQDLVLPGSSRVYLQPQHF. The CDR3 DNA sequence: TGTGCCAGCAGCCAAGATCTTGTTCTTCCCGGTTCTTCTCGGGTTTATCTTCAGCCCCAGCATTTT. The V call is TRBV14, the J call TRBJ1-5; no clear D. Germline-derived CDR1 and CDR2 are SGHDN and FVKESK. The CDR3 spans 22 residues. V was clipped by 0 bases and J by 6 bases, with 33 bases between them.

The V and J genes are TRBV11-3 and TRBJ1-1; TRBD1 is a possible D gene (5 bases). V was trimmed by 4 bases and J by 0 bases, leaving 9 bases between them. This CDR3 is 14 amino acids long. CDR1 SGHNT and CDR2 YENEEA come from the germline V gene. CDR3 region: CASSSAGLNTEAFF. The CDR3 DNA follows: TGTGCCAGCAGCTCCGCGGGACTGAACACTGAAGCTTTCTTT.

The rearrangement joins TRBV30 to TRBJ1-2, with D unclear. CDR3 size: 12 residues. Germline assignment: CDR1 GTSNPN and CDR2 SVGIG (reference sequence). Trimming pared 1 base from V and 10 bases from J, leaving 13 bases between. This chain's CDR3 is CAWSGDLGDYTF. The CDR3, as DNA: TGTGCCTGGAGTGGGGATCTAGGTGACTACACCTTC. Drawing the rest from reference TRBV30 and TRBJ1-2, the complete variable domain is SQTIHQWPATLVQPVGSPLSLECTVEGTSNPNLYWYRQAAGRGLQLLFYSVGIGQISSEVPQNLSASRPQDRQFILSSKKLLLSDSGFYLCAWSGDLGDYTFGSGTRLTVV.

This clone was seen just once. The genes are TRBV7-9 and TRBJ2-3; TRBD1 or TRBD2 may be the D gene (5 bases each). There are 15 residues in the CDR3. CDR1 is SEHNR and CDR2 is FQNEAQ in the germline V gene (reference sequence). V was clipped by 5 bases and J by 3 bases, with 15 bases between them. CDR3 region: CASSPRDGLTDTQYF. CDR3 coding DNA: TGTGCCAGCAGCCCGAGGGACGGGTTGACAGATACGCAGTATTTT.

This clone has just one count. The gene calls are TRBV27 and TRBJ1-1, with unresolved D. V gave up 3 bases and J gave up 1 base, with 9 bases separating them. Germline V gives CDR1 MNHEY, CDR2 SMNVEV (reference sequence). The length of the CDR3 is 14 residues. CDR3 DNA sequence: TGTGCCAGCAGTTTGATCGCGGGGAACACTGAAGCTTTCTTT. It is translated as CASSLIAGNTEAFF.

This clone came up a few times. J is TRBJ2-3 and V is TRBV11-2, with 11 bases lining up with TRBD2. Germline V gene data show CDR1 as SGHAT and CDR2 as FQNNGV. The ends lost 3 bases at V and 6 bases at J; junction bases unmatched: 5. The CDR3 consists of 15 residues. The CDR3 is CASSFSGGARDTQYF. CDR3 nucleotide sequence: TGTGCCAGCAGCTTTAGCGGGGGGGCTAGGGATACGCAGTATTTT.

The table lists this clone with a count of one. The V gene is TRBV5-6, the J gene TRBJ1-1; maybe TRBD1 (6 bases). CDR1 and CDR2 (germline): SGHDT, YYEEEE. V was clipped by 2 bases and J by 10 bases, with 12 bases between them. The CDR3 is made up of 12 amino acids. The CDR3 nucleotides are TGTGCCAGCAGCTTAACAGGGTGGGGAGCTTTCTTT. Protein sequence: CASSLTGWGAFF.

V is TRBV5-1 and J is TRBJ2-6; 11 bases align to TRBD1. This CDR3 has 17 residues. V was clipped by 7 bases and J by 3 bases; unmatched bases: 9. The germline V gene has CDR1 SGHRS and CDR2 YFSETQ. The CDR3 sequence: CASSGQGASGGANVLTF. CDR3 in DNA: TGCGCCAGCTCCGGACAGGGGGCGTCGGGTGGGGCCAACGTCCTGACTTTC.

The chain couples TRBV6-2 or TRBV6-3 to TRBJ2-7; the match to TRBD2 covers 12 bases. This CDR3 is 19 amino acids long. V shed 2 bases and J 5 bases; nucleotides not matched to a gene: 16. Per germline, CDR1 MNHEY and CDR2 SVGEGT. The CDR3 loop reads CASSYAKGGLAGLLDEQYF. The DNA for the CDR3 is TGTGCCAGCAGTTACGCCAAAGGCGGACTAGCGGGACTGTTGGACGAGCAGTACTTC.

This chain connects TRBV27 to TRBJ2-5; 9 bases match TRBD1. V trimming: 4 bases; J trimming: 3 bases; junction bases outside the gene matches: 9. The germline V gene encodes CDR1 MNHEY and CDR2 SMNVEV (reference sequence). The CDR3 contains 16 residues. In DNA, the CDR3 is TGTGCCAGCAGTTCTTGGACAGGGGACAAAGAAGAGACCCAGTACTTC. It specifies CASSSWTGDKEETQYF.

The rearrangement uses TRBV3-1 (or the pseudogene TRBV3-2) and TRBJ2-5; 8 bases map to TRBD2. V dropped 2 bases and J dropped 0; count of bases not matched to a gene: 5. This CDR3 comprises 16 residues. Germline V gene lookup returns CDR1 LGHDT and CDR2 YNNKEL (reference sequence). The CDR3 sequence: CASSQRKRGYQETQYF. The CDR3 nucleotides read TGTGCCAGCAGCCAAAGGAAGCGGGGGTACCAAGAGACCCAGTACTTC.

In DNA form, the CDR3 reads TGTGCCAGCAGCTTAGAGGCTAGCGGGAGTTTGGGGGGACGCACAGATACGCAGTATTTT. Its translation: CASSLEASGSLGGRTDTQYF. This sequence joins TRBV11-2 and TRBJ2-3; TRBD2 aligns across 10 bases. Germline values: CDR1 SGHAT, CDR2 FQNNGV. J was trimmed by 1 base and V by 0 bases; bases with no gene match: 13. The CDR3 extends over 20 amino acids.

The genes are TRBV9 and TRBJ1-2, with D possibly TRBD1 on 6 matching bases. The length of the CDR3 is 12 residues. V was trimmed by 7 bases and J by 3 bases, leaving 10 bases between them. Per germline, CDR1 SGDLS and CDR2 YYNGEE. The CDR3 DNA reads TGTGCCAGCGGGGGGCCACACTATGGCTACACCTTC. Protein product: CASGGPHYGYTF.

The rearrangement uses TRBV19 and TRBJ1-3; D remains ambiguous. Per germline, CDR1 LNHDA and CDR2 SQIVND (reference sequence). Deletions cut 3 bases from V and 0 bases from J, with 6 bases between. The CDR3 is made up of 14 amino acids. CDR3 nucleotide sequence: TGTGCCAGTAGTATGGGCAGCTCTGGAAACACCATATATTTT. Residues: CASSMGSSGNTIYF.

The CDR3 bases are TGTGCCAGCCCCCTAGCGGGAGGGCCCCCGGGAGAGCAGTACTTC. Protein: CASPLAGGPPGEQYF. The rearrangement links TRBV21-1 to TRBJ2-7; the table assigns TRBD2, which was not confirmed against the DNA. TRBV21-1 is listed as a pseudogene. The CDR3 length is 15 residues.

The chain employs TRBV3-1 (or the pseudogene TRBV3-2) and TRBJ1-6; 9 bases map to TRBD1. Losses at the gene ends were 0 bases for V and 8 bases for J; bases not matched to a gene: 8. CDR1 and CDR2 from the germline V gene are LGHDT and YNNKEL (reference sequence). This CDR3 is built from 17 residues. CDR3 DNA sequence: TGTGCCAGCAGCCAAGACACCTCAGGACAGGGGCATTCACCCCTCCACTTT. This translates into CASSQDTSGQGHSPLHF.